This is a list of T cell receptor beta chains from one sample in a study of regulatory dendritic cells for organ transplantation. Profiling relied on immunoSEQ multiplex PCR, and the TCRdb table lists in-frame clones only, not all of them. The sample holds fewer than 40,000 clones, about 90% seen once. Sequencing was carried out using naive CD8+ T cells from blood. The receptor source for this set is a human donor in good health. The CDR3 runs from the conserved cysteine through the conserved F or W. Part of the rows lack a size; the others show once, few, many or a class for expanded clones.

size	V	J	CDR3
.	TRBV6-6	TRBJ2-7	CASSLGDSESYEQYF
few	TRBV7-9	TRBJ2-7	CASTGTAYEQYF
.	TRBV7-9	TRBJ2-1	CASSLAFGPGEQFF
.	TRBV27	TRBJ2-1	CASSLGPSGGEQFF
.	TRBV7-9	TRBJ1-2	CASSTNPGSPFIYGYTF
.	TRBV19	TRBJ2-7	CASTIGAGAYEQYF
few	TRBV9	TRBJ1-2	CASSAQRGGLGYTF
.	TRBV27	TRBJ1-1	CASSLSLDTEAFF
.	TRBV4-3	TRBJ1-2	CASSQDRVANYGYTF
once	TRBV2	TRBJ2-1	CASRGGSAFF
.	TRBV30	TRBJ1-2	CARDVGGGYGYTF
.	TRBV4-1	TRBJ2-3	CASNIEPGGPLHTQYF
.	TRBV4-1	TRBJ2-7	CATKEGDAAYEQYF
.	TRBV6-5	TRBJ2-1	CASRDGTSYNEQFF
.	TRBV5-1	TRBJ2-3	CASSFGTGVADTQYF
.	TRBV27	TRBJ1-1	CASSFTGRTEAFF
.	TRBV7-2	TRBJ2-5	CASSIQTVYQETQYF
.	TRBV29-1	TRBJ1-4	CSVTRGLDEKLFF
.	TRBV5-1	TRBJ2-5	CASSFLGGQETQYF
.	TRBV11-2	TRBJ2-5	CASSLEDREETQYF
.	TRBV21-1	TRBJ1-6	CASSKARHRGDSRNSPLHF
.	TRBV7-9	TRBJ2-7	CASSASGIPYEQYF
.	TRBV10-3	TRBJ2-7	CAIRAALDRADYEQYF
.	TRBV30	TRBJ2-1	CAWSEGFSYNEQFF
.	TRBV7-9	TRBJ2-5	CASSLVGGQPQETQYF
.	TRBV9	TRBJ2-1	CASSGTGTGYNEQFF
.	TRBV9	TRBJ2-6	CASSAPSLTREGGANVLTF
.	TRBV30	TRBJ2-2	CAWKGVFDTGELFF
once	TRBV10-3	TRBJ2-7	CAISEPGQGNYEQYF
.	TRBV28	TRBJ2-5	CASSPQGAVPETQYF
.	TRBV4-3	TRBJ1-4	CASSQVQRATNEKLFF
once	TRBV13	TRBJ1-1	CASSWDTNTEAFF
.	TRBV4-3	TRBJ2-2	CASSQERDLPMGELFF
.	TRBV5-4	TRBJ2-7	CASSLRGSSDEQYF
.	TRBV4-1	TRBJ1-2	CASSQGGSNYGYTF
.	TRBV4-3	TRBJ1-2	CASSQVEIVPYGYTF
.	TRBV2	TRBJ2-1	CASRELRRLAGVSDNEQFF
.	TRBV2	TRBJ2-3	CATRDYQDTDTQYF
few	TRBV5-8	TRBJ2-7	CASSLGGFYEQYF
.	TRBV11-2	TRBJ2-3	CASSWSLGTDTQYF
.	TRBV2	TRBJ1-2	CASSVGDLDTF
once	TRBV20-1	TRBJ1-2	CSHRGDYGYTF
once	TRBV27	TRBJ2-2	CASSLSAGELFF
.	TRBV29-1	TRBJ1-2	CSVGEANYGYTF
.	TRBV28	TRBJ2-3	CASSFRADTQYF
.	TRBV7-2	TRBJ2-7	CASKLGYEQYF
.	TRBV7-9	TRBJ1-2	CASSGGQVYGYTF
.	TRBV27	TRBJ2-1	CASSPLTSGRAGGSEQFF
.	TRBV5-4	TRBJ1-1	CASSLAGRYYTEAFF
.	TRBV4-3	TRBJ2-2	CASSPRGAGELFF
few	TRBV5-4	TRBJ2-7	CASSLPQGHKGPYEQYF